The rows below give T cell receptor beta chains drawn from one sample of a study of cytomegalovirus exposure and HLA in healthy donors. The assay was immunoSEQ multiplex PCR, and TCRdb's table has in-frame clones only and misses some. The top ten hold just under 3% of the sample, which has some 150,000 clones, around 89% seen once. What was sequenced was PBMCs. All receptors come from a man between 18 and 29 years old in good health and CMV-seronegative. CDR3s include the opening cysteine and the closing phenylalanine or tryptophan. The D gene is left open where the match is weak. Where a row states a size, it is once, few, many or the class of an expanded clone; other rows omit it.

D gene,clone size,V gene,J gene,CDR3 protein,CDR3 DNA
NA,NA,TRBV18,TRBJ2-6,CASSHPTVRSGANVLTF,TGTGCCAGCTCCCACCCGACAGTGCGCTCTGGGGCCAACGTCCTGACTTTC
TRBD1,NA,TRBV5-4,TRBJ1-4,CASSISTGGNEKLFF,TGTGCCAGCAGCATTTCGACAGGGGGCAACGAAAAACTGTTTTTT
NA,NA,TRBV7-9,TRBJ2-1,CASSTGTYNEQFF,TGTGCCAGCAGCACCGGGACTTACAATGAGCAGTTCTTC
NA,NA,TRBV4-1,TRBJ2-7,CASSQVVADRYEQYF,TGCGCCAGCAGCCAAGTCGTGGCGGATCGCTACGAGCAGTACTTC
NA,NA,TRBV11-3,TRBJ1-1,CASSRRTAMNTEAFF,TGTGCCAGCAGCCGGCGGACAGCAATGAACACTGAAGCTTTCTTT
TRBD1,few,TRBV6-5,TRBJ1-2,CASSSTDRGRNGYTF,TGTGCCAGCAGTTCCACGGACAGGGGGCGGAATGGCTACACCTTC
NA,NA,TRBV29-1,TRBJ2-1,CSVRLENNEQFF,TGCAGCGTTAGGCTGGAGAACAATGAGCAGTTCTTC
NA,once,TRBV6-6,TRBJ2-5,CASSLLGGPGETQYF,TGTGCCAGCAGTTTATTGGGGGGTCCAGGGGAGACCCAGTACTTC
TRBD2,NA,TRBV9,TRBJ2-7,CASSVFAGDRYEQYF,TGTGCCAGCAGCGTTTTTGCGGGAGATCGGTACGAGCAGTACTTC
NA,once,TRBV4-1,TRBJ1-3,CASSQDLSSGNTIYF,TGCGCCAGCAGCCAAGATTTATCCTCTGGAAACACCATATATTTT
TRBD1,NA,TRBV11-2,TRBJ2-1,CASSLRGTGQYNEQFF,TGTGCCAGCAGCCTACGAGGGACAGGACAATACAATGAGCAGTTCTTC
TRBD2,NA,TRBV11-3,TRBJ2-2,CASSLASGSVTGELFF,TGTGCCAGCAGCTTGGCTAGCGGGAGTGTTACCGGGGAGCTGTTTTTT
NA,NA,TRBV2,TRBJ2-5,CASGLGGPTQETQYF,TGTGCCAGCGGCCTGGGGGGGCCCACCCAAGAGACCCAGTACTTC
TRBD1,NA,TRBV6-6,TRBJ1-2,CASRPRQGITNYGYTF,TGTGCCAGCAGACCACGACAGGGTATCACAAACTATGGCTACACCTTC
TRBD1,NA,TRBV11-3,TRBJ1-1,CASSLSDRDTEAFF,TGTGCCAGCAGCTTATCTGACAGGGATACTGAAGCTTTCTTT
NA,NA,TRBV10-3,TRBJ2-3,CAILPFVRRADTQYF,TGTGCCATCCTACCCTTCGTCAGGAGGGCAGATACGCAGTATTTT
TRBD1,once,TRBV4-1,TRBJ1-2,CASSQGTGVIRSDGYTF,TGCGCCAGCAGCCAAGGGACAGGGGTTATAAGAAGTGATGGCTACACCTTC
TRBD1,once,TRBV2,TRBJ1-1,CASSEVRGRGAFF,TGTGCCAGCAGTGAAGTAAGGGGGCGGGGAGCTTTCTTT
TRBD2,few,TRBV28,TRBJ2-3,CASRQFGLAGSTDTQYF,TGTGCCAGCAGACAATTTGGACTAGCGGGGAGTACAGATACGCAGTATTTT
TRBD1,NA,TRBV11-3,TRBJ1-5,CASSPPQICGTGPFNQPQHF,TGTGCCAGCAGCCCTCCACAGATTTGCGGGACAGGGCCTTTCAATCAGCCCCAGCATTTT
TRBD2,NA,TRBV4-1,TRBJ2-1,CASSLSGGNNEQFF,TGCGCCAGCAGCCTTAGCGGGGGAAACAATGAGCAGTTCTTC
TRBD1,NA,TRBV5-1,TRBJ1-2,CASSFSGTVFGGYTF,TGCGCCAGCAGCTTCAGTGGGACAGTCTTCGGGGGCTACACCTTC
NA,NA,TRBV15,TRBJ2-1,CATSRDLTGSRKFF,TGTGCCACCAGCAGAGATTTGACTGGATCCCGTAAGTTCTTC
TRBD2,NA,TRBV6-5,TRBJ2-7,CASSLVAGNYEQYF,TGTGCCAGCAGTTTAGTAGCGGGGAACTACGAGCAGTACTTC
TRBD1,NA,TRBV29-1,TRBJ2-1,CSVTDRGRRDEQFF,TGCAGCGTTACGGACAGGGGGCGCCGAGATGAGCAGTTCTTC
NA,NA,TRBV27,TRBJ1-4,CASSVTGTEKLFF,TGTGCCAGCAGTGTAACAGGGACTGAAAAACTGTTTTTT
TRBD1,NA,TRBV19,TRBJ1-1,CASWTGGRNTEAFF,TGTGCCAGTTGGACAGGGGGTAGGAACACTGAAGCTTTCTTT
TRBD1,once,TRBV5-4,TRBJ2-1,CASSTIDRANEQFF,TGTGCCAGCAGCACTATCGACAGGGCCAATGAGCAGTTCTTC
TRBD1,NA,TRBV5-8,TRBJ2-5,CASSLTGTEETQYF,TGTGCCAGCAGTTTAACCGGGACAGAAGAGACCCAGTACTTC
TRBD1,few,TRBV25-1,TRBJ2-1,CASSGQGGDEQFF,TGTGCCAGCAGTGGACAGGGGGGGGATGAGCAGTTCTTC
NA,NA,TRBV5-1,TRBJ2-3,CASSLEPQITDTQYF,TGCGCCAGCAGCTTGGAGCCCCAAATCACAGATACGCAGTATTTT
TRBD1,once,TRBV7-9,TRBJ1-1,CASSPGQANTEAFF,TGTGCCAGCAGCCCAGGACAGGCGAACACTGAAGCTTTCTTT
NA,NA,TRBV5-4,TRBJ1-1,CASSLFTNTEAFF,TGTGCCAGCAGCCTCTTCACTAACACTGAAGCTTTCTTT
TRBD1,NA,TRBV11-3,TRBJ2-3,CASSLAAGGSTDTQYF,TGTGCCAGCAGCTTAGCGGCAGGGGGCTCCACAGATACGCAGTATTTT
NA,once,TRBV6-1,TRBJ1-5,CASNRGGSNQPQHF,TGTGCCAGCAATAGGGGAGGAAGCAATCAGCCCCAGCATTTT
TRBD1,few,TRBV11-2,TRBJ2-2,CASSWYRGNTGELFF,TGTGCCAGCAGCTGGTACAGGGGTAACACCGGGGAGCTGTTTTTT
NA,NA,TRBV10-3,TRBJ1-2,CAIKREGTYGYTF,TGTGCCATCAAACGAGAGGGAACCTATGGCTACACCTTC
NA,few,TRBV2,TRBJ2-2,CASRGLMNTGELFF,TGTGCCAGCAGGGGACTCATGAACACCGGGGAGCTGTTTTTT
TRBD2,NA,TRBV4-1,TRBJ2-3,CASSQEGAGVATDTQYF,TGCGCCAGCAGCCAAGAAGGAGCGGGGGTCGCCACAGATACGCAGTATTTT
NA,NA,TRBV5-1,TRBJ2-5,CASSLPEETQYF,TGCGCCAGCAGCTTGCCCGAAGAGACCCAGTACTTC
NA,NA,TRBV28,TRBJ1-2,CASSLRGGGYGYTF,TGTGCCAGCAGTTTACGGGGAGGGGGCTATGGCTACACCTTC
NA,NA,TRBV6-6,TRBJ1-5,CASTYGGVGMNQPQHF,TGTGCCAGCACCTACGGAGGGGTGGGAATGAATCAGCCCCAGCATTTT
NA,NA,TRBV2,TRBJ1-4,CASSDGRGNEKLFF,TGTGCCAGCAGTGATGGCAGGGGAAATGAAAAACTGTTTTTT
TRBD1,NA,TRBV27,TRBJ1-6,CASSLRTGSGSYNSPLHF,TGTGCCAGCAGTCTACGGACAGGGTCCGGCTCCTATAATTCACCCCTCCACTTT